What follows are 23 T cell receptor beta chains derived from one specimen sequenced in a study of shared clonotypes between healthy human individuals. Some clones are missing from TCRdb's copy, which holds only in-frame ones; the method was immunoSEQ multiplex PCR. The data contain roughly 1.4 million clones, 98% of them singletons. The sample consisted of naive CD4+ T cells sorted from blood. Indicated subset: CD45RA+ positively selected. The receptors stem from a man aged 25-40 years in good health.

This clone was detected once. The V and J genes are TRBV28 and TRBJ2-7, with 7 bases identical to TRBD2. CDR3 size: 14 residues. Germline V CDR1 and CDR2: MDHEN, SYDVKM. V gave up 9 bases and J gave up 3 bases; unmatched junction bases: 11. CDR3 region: CASRERDLSYEQYF. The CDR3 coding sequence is TGTGCCAGTAGGGAGCGGGACTTAAGCTACGAGCAGTACTTC.

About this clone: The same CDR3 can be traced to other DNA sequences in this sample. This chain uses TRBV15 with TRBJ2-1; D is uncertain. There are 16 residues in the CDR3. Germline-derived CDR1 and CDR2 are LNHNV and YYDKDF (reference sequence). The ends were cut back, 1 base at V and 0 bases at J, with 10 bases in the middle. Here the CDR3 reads CATSRGGSGSYNEQFF. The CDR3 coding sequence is TGTGCCACCAGCAGAGGCGGATCGGGCTCCTACAATGAGCAGTTCTTC.

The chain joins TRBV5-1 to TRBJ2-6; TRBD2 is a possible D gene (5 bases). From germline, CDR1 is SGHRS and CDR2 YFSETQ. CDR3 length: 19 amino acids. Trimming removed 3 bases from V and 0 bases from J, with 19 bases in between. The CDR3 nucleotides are TGCGCCAGCAGCTCCCATTTCCCGCCCGGGAACTCTGGGGCCAACGTCCTGACTTTC. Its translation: CASSSHFPPGNSGANVLTF.

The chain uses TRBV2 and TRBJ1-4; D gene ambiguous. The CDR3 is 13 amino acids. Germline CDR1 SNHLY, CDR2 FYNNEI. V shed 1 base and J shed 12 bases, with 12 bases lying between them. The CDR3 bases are TGTGCCAGCAGTGAAGTACGAGGGTCTCAACTGTTTTTT. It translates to CASSEVRGSQLFF.

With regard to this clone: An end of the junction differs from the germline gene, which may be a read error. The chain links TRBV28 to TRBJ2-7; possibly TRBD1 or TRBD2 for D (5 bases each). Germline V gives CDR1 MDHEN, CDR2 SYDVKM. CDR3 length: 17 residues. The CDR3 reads CASSPVFGGKSSYEQYF. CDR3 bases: TGTGCCAGCAGTCCTGTCTTTGGGGGAAAGAGCTCCTACGAGCAATACTTC.

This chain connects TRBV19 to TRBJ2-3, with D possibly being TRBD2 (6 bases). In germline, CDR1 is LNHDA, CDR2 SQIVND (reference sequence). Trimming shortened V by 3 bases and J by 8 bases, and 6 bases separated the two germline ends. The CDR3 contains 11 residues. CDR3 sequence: CASSIGGTQYF. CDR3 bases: TGTGCCAGTAGTATCGGGGGTACGCAGTATTTT.

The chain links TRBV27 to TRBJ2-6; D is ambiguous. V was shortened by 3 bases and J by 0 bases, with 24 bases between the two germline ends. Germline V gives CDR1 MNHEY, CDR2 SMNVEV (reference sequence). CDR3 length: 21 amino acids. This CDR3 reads CASSFSSWSGDYSSGANVLTF. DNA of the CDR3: TGTGCCAGCAGTTTTTCTAGTTGGTCGGGTGATTATAGCTCTGGGGCCAACGTCCTGACTTTC.

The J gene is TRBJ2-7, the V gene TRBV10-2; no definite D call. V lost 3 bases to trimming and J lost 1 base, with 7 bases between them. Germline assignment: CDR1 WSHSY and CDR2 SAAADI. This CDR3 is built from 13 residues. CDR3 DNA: TGCGCCAGCAGTGATACAGCTTCCTACGAGCAGTACTTC. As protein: CASSDTASYEQYF.

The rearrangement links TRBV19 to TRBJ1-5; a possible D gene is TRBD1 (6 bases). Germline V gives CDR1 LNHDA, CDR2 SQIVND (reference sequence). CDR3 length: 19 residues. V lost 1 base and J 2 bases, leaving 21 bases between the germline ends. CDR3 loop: CASSIVTGLNIVGNQPQHF. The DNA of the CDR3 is TGTGCCAGTAGTATAGTAACAGGGCTGAATATAGTTGGCAATCAGCCCCAGCATTTT.

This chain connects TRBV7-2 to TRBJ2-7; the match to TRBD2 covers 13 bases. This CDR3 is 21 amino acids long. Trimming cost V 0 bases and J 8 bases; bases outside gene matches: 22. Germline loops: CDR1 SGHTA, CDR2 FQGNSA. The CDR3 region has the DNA TGTGCCAGCAGCTTAGCCCCCCGCGAGGGACTAGCGGGAAGGGCCCGGGTGCAGCAGTACTTC. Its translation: CASSLAPREGLAGRARVQQYF.

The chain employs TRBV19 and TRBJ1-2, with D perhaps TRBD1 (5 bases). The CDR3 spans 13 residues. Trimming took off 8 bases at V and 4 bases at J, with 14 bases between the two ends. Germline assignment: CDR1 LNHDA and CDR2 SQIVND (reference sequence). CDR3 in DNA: TGTGCCAGTGGGACCCATGGTCGCTATGGCTACACCTTC. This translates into CASGTHGRYGYTF.

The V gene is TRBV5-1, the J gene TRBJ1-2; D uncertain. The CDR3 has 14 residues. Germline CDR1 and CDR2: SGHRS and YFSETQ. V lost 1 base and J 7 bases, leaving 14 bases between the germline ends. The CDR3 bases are TGCGCCAGCAGCTTGTTCGCAGATTCCGGTGGCTACACCTTC. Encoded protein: CASSLFADSGGYTF. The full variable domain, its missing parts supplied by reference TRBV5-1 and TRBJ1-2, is KAGVTQTPRYLIKTRGQQVTLSCSPISGHRSVSWYQQTPGQGLQFLFEYFSETQRNKGNFPGRFSGRQFSNSRSEMNVSTLELGDSALYLCASSLFADSGGYTFGSGTRLTVV.

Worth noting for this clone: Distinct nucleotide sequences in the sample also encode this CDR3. CDR3 DNA sequence: TGTGCCAGCAGTTACCGGCAGGGCTACGAGCAGTACTTC. The encoded protein is CASSYRQGYEQYF. The genes are TRBV6-5 and TRBJ2-7; perhaps TRBD1 as D (5 bases). Trimming removed 2 bases at V and 3 bases at J, with 8 bases between. In germline, CDR1 is MNHEY, CDR2 SVGAGI. The CDR3 runs to 13 residues.

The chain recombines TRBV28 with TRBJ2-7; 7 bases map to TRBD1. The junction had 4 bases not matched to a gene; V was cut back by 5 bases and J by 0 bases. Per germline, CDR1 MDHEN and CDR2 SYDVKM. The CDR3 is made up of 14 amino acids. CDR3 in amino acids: CASSRDRYSYEQYF. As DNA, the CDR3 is TGTGCCAGCAGTAGGGACAGATACTCCTACGAGCAGTACTTC.

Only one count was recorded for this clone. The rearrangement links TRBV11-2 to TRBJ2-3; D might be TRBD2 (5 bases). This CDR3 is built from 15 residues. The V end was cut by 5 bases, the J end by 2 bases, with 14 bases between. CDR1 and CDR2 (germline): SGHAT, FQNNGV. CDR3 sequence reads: CASSPRGWYTDTQYF. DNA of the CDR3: TGTGCCAGCAGCCCCCGCGGGTGGTACACAGATACGCAGTATTTT.

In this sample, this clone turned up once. CDR3 in amino acids: CASSLLTASNEKLFF. The CDR3 coding sequence is TGTGCCAGCAGCTTACTGACGGCTTCTAATGAAAAACTGTTTTTT. The rearrangement links TRBV7-9 to TRBJ1-4, with unresolved D. The CDR3 has 15 amino acids. V lost 2 bases to trimming and J lost 3 bases, with 10 bases between them. Germline CDR1 reads SEHNR; CDR2 reads FQNEAQ (reference sequence).

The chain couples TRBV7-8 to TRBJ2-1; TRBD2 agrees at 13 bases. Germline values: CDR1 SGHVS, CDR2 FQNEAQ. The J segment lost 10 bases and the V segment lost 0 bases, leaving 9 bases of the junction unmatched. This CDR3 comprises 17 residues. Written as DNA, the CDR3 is TGTGCCAGCAGCTTAGCTGTAACTAGCGGGAGGGCCAGGGAGCAGTTCTTC. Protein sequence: CASSLAVTSGRAREQFF.

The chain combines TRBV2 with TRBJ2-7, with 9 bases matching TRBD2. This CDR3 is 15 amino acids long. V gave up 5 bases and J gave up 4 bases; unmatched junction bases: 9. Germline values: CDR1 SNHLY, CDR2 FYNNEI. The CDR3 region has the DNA TGTGCCAGCAGTCCTAGCGGGACAAAATGGTACGAGCAGTACTTC. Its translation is CASSPSGTKWYEQYF.

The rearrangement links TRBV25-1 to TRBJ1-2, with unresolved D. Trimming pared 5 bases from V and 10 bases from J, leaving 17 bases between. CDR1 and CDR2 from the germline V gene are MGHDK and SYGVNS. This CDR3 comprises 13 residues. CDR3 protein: CASSPQTVGNYTF. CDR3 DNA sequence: TGTGCCAGCAGTCCCCAAACAGTGGGCAACTACACCTTC.

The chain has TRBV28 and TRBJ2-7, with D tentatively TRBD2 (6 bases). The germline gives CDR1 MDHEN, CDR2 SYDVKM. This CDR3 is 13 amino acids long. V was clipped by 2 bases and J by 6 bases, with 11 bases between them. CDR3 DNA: TGTGCCAGCAGTTTACACCGGCGGGGCGAGCAGTACTTC. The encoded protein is CASSLHRRGEQYF. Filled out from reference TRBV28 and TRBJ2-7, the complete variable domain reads DVKVTQSSRYLVKRTGEKVFLECVQDMDHENMFWYRQDPGLGLRLIYFSYDVKMKEKGDIPEGYSVSREKKERFSLILESASTNQTSMYLCASSLHRRGEQYFGPGTRLTVT.

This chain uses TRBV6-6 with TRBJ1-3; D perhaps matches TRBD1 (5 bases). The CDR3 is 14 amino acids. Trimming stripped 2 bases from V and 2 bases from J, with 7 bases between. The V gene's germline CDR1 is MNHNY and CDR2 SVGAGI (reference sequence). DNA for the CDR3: TGTGCCAGCAGTTACACGGGGGCTGGAAACACCATATATTTT. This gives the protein CASSYTGAGNTIYF.

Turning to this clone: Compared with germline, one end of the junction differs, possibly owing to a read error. The DNA for the CDR3 is TGCGCCAGCAGAGACAGCGTCGGAGGGGACCTCCGCTTT. Encoded protein: CASRDSVGGDLRF. The chain links TRBV10-1 to TRBJ1-1; TRBD1 is a possible D gene (5 bases). Germline loops: CDR1 WNHNN, CDR2 SYGVQD (reference sequence). The CDR3 spans 13 residues.

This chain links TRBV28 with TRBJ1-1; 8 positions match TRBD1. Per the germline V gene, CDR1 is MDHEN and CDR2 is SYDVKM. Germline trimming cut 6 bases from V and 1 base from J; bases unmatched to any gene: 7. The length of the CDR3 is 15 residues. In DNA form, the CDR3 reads TGTGCCAGCAGCCGCACAGGGGGACGGAACACTGAAGCTTTCTTT. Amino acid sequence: CASSRTGGRNTEAFF.